Described below is a single TCR beta chain sequence and its context. The sample originates from a study of T cell responses to AZD1222 COVID-19 vaccine. Study context: Pooling of second doses given at about 4 or about 12 weeks was done.

Sequenced by immunoSEQ multiplex PCR; TCRdb stores in-frame clones only, minus some. The sample holds 100,000 to 150,000 clones, approximately 86% seen once. The CDR3 has 14 residues. Germline CDR1 MDHEN, CDR2 SYDVKM. V was trimmed by 7 bases and J by 0 bases, leaving 12 bases between them. The V call is TRBV28, the J call TRBJ1-1, with D possibly being TRBD1 (5 bases). Source: peripheral blood, taken on day 0 of AZD1222 vaccination. The sequence came from an adult in good health. CDR3: CASTRGGVNTEAFF. In DNA, the CDR3 is TGTGCCAGCACCCGGGGGGGGGTGAACACTGAAGCTTTCTTT.